The T cell receptor (beta chain) described here comes from a study of cytomegalovirus exposure and HLA in healthy donors. Study-wide context: Across more than 350 genotyped donors, about 86% landed in the Caucasian-associated ancestry cluster.

This clone came up once. PCR used 60 Vbeta primers and 13 Jbeta primers. Clones were read by immunoSEQ multiplex PCR, and TCRdb kept only the in-frame ones, dropping some. The sample records tens of thousands of clones, 70% to 90% being singletons. Germline V gene sequence: CDR1 SQVTM, CDR2 ANQGSEA. V lost 1 base and J lost 0, with 18 bases in between. This CDR3 has 17 residues. What was sequenced was PBMCs. The chain has TRBV29-1 and TRBJ1-1, with D possibly being TRBD1 (6 bases). This TCR derives from a human donor in good health. The CDR3 region is CSVEGLRGGVLNTEAFF. Written as DNA, the CDR3 is TGCAGCGTTGAAGGATTAAGGGGGGGGGTTTTGAACACTGAAGCTTTCTTT.